Each of the 25 T cell receptor beta chains below was sequenced from the same sample in a study of T cells in Graves' hyperthyroidism and ophthalmopathy. RNA transcripts gave rise to amplified TCR beta CDR3 regions. Primed by the HTBI set, a first-round RT-PCR was run on the TCR CDR3. One entry per CDR3 protein results from TCRdb running MiXCR on the multiplex PCR reads. The sample shows 560,000 or so distinct CDR3 sequences, about half of them seen only once. The sample taken for sequencing was peripheral blood or thyroid tissue (not recorded which). Receptors originate from a young woman with Graves' hyperthyroidism.

V is TRBV20-1 and J is TRBJ1-4; D might be TRBD1 (5 bases). Germline V gene data show CDR1 as DFQATT and CDR2 as SNEGSKA (reference sequence). The CDR3 sequence is 12 residues long. The ends were cut back, 3 bases at V and 6 bases at J, with 8 bases in the middle. The CDR3 DNA is TGCAGTGCTAGTCGGGGGGATGAAAAACTGTTTTTT. Translated, it gives CSASRGDEKLFF.

In DNA form, the CDR3 reads TGTGCCAGCAGTTACAGTCTCGCGGGTAACACTGAAGCTTTCTTT. Amino acids: CASSYSLAGNTEAFF. The chain has TRBV6-5 and TRBJ1-1, with no clear D. CDR3 length equals 15 residues. Trimming left V 2 bases short and J 2 bases short, with 12 bases between. Germline V gene data show CDR1 as MNHEY and CDR2 as SVGAGI.

This chain connects TRBV12-3 or TRBV12-4 to TRBJ1-5; TRBD1 might be the D (5 bases). The V gene lost 6 bases and the J gene lost 1 base, with 10 bases spanning the gap. The CDR3 has 14 amino acids. This CDR3 reads CASRGTGSNQPQHF. As DNA, the CDR3 is TGTGCCAGCAGGGGGACGGGAAGCAATCAGCCCCAGCATTTT.

This clonotype showed up just a few times. The chain joins TRBV7-9 to TRBJ1-1; D remains ambiguous. The CDR3 length is 14 residues. V lost 3 bases, J lost 8 bases, and 16 bases lay in between. The germline V gene encodes CDR1 SEHNR and CDR2 FQNEAQ (reference sequence). Written as DNA, the CDR3 is TGTGCCAGCAGCTTGGCACAGCTTGGGAGGGAAGCTTTCTTT. It translates to CASSLAQLGREAFF.

This chain uses TRBV20-1 with TRBJ1-2, with 8 positions matching TRBD1. Unmatched junction bases numbered 5, after V lost 6 bases and J lost 5 bases. The V gene's germline CDR1 is DFQATT and CDR2 SNEGSKA (reference sequence). This CDR3 contains 12 residues. CDR3 sequence: CSAPDRVYGYTF. Here the CDR3 DNA reads TGCAGTGCCCCGGACAGGGTATATGGCTACACCTTC.

Worth noting for this clonotype: Here the CDR3 omits its conserved ending phenylalanine or tryptophan, so a read error is the likely source. Because the CDR3's place on the DNA is in doubt, the DNA is left out and the CDR3 is given as listed by TCRdb. The CDR3 protein is CASNPSGRAGTQAH. The chain employs TRBV6-1 and TRBJ2-5; TRBD2 is the table's D call, not checked against the DNA. The CDR3 is 14 amino acids long, termini counted. Per the germline V gene, CDR1 is MNHNS and CDR2 is SASEGT.

The rearrangement uses TRBV29-1 and TRBJ1-1; D unclear. This CDR3 contains 11 residues. Looked up from germline, CDR1 is SQVTM and CDR2 is ANQGSEA. V shed 7 bases and J shed 3 bases, with 9 bases lying between them. DNA for the CDR3: TGCAGCGCTGGCCAGGACACTGAAGCTTTCTTT. Translated: CSAGQDTEAFF. The variable domain in full, completed from reference TRBV29-1 and TRBJ1-1, reads SAVISQKPSRDICQRGTSLTIQCQVDSQVTMMFWYRQQPGQSLTLIATANQGSEATYESGFVIDKFPISRPNLTFSTLTVSNMSPEDSSIYLCSAGQDTEAFFGQGTRLTVV.

This clonotype has more than one count but fewer than ten. This chain's CDR3 is CASSLAGKGGYTF. CDR3 nucleotides: TGTGCCAGCAGTTTAGCGGGGAAAGGCGGCTACACCTTC. The chain has TRBV12-5 and TRBJ1-2, with D uncertain. Germline lookup yields CDR1 LGHNT and CDR2 FRNRAP. This CDR3 region has 13 residues.

The chain recombines TRBV3-1 with TRBJ1-1; D call uncertain. The CDR3 totals 14 residues. The V gene lost 8 bases and the J gene lost 2 bases, with 15 bases spanning the gap. Germline CDR1 LGHDT, CDR2 YNNKEL (reference sequence). The DNA for the CDR3 is TGTGCCAGCGTTGAAGATATCGGTAACACTGAAGCTTTCTTT. Amino acids: CASVEDIGNTEAFF.

This clonotype was observed a handful of times. This rearrangement joins TRBV20-1 to TRBJ1-2; 7 positions agree with TRBD1. The V gene end was trimmed by 5 bases and the J gene end by 2 bases; junction bases not matched to a gene: 5. The CDR3 is made up of 13 amino acids. From germline, CDR1 is DFQATT and CDR2 SNEGSKA (reference sequence). As DNA, the CDR3 is TGCAGTGCTCGGACAGGAGGGAACTATGGCTACACCTTC. Protein product: CSARTGGNYGYTF.

This clonotype was seen a few times. The rearrangement joins TRBV29-1 to TRBJ2-7; 8 nucleotides match TRBD2. Germline V gene data show CDR1 as SQVTM and CDR2 as ANQGSEA. Trimming took 8 bases from V and 5 from J; bases not matched to a gene: 17. This CDR3 has 15 residues. DNA for the CDR3: TGCAGCTATGGGACGGGAGGGCCGGGAGGAAACGAGCAGTACTTC. Its translation: CSYGTGGPGGNEQYF.

This clonotype turned up a few times. The J gene is TRBJ1-1, the V gene TRBV12-3 or TRBV12-4; D gene ambiguous. V was pared by 8 bases and J by 0 bases, with 13 bases between. The CDR3 is made up of 14 amino acids. The CDR3 here is CASGIGALNTEAFF. In nucleotides, the CDR3 is TGTGCCAGCGGCATCGGAGCTTTGAACACTGAAGCTTTCTTT.

The table lists this clonotype with a few counts. The chain links TRBV7-9 to TRBJ1-6, with 11 positions matching TRBD1. J was trimmed by 6 bases and V by 5 bases; bases with no gene match: 6. The CDR3 consists of 16 residues. The V gene's germline CDR1 is SEHNR and CDR2 FQNEAQ (reference sequence). The CDR3 sequence is CASSLLGQGVNSPLHF. The CDR3 nucleotides are TGTGCCAGCAGCCTACTGGGACAGGGGGTTAATTCACCCCTCCACTTT.

V is TRBV7-3 and J is TRBJ2-7; tentative D call: TRBD2 (6 bases). The CDR3 is 16 residues long. The V end lost 5 bases, the J end lost 2 bases, and 19 bases lay between the germline ends. Germline V lookup: CDR1 SGHTA, CDR2 FQGTGA. The CDR3 DNA is TGTGCCAGCAGCCAAGAAATGGCACTAGCTGCCTACGAGCAGTACTTC. Amino acid sequence: CASSQEMALAAYEQYF.

The V and J genes are TRBV2 and TRBJ2-5; D possibly corresponds to TRBD2 (5 bases). V was pared by 6 bases and J by 4 bases, with 15 bases between. Germline V lookup: CDR1 SNHLY, CDR2 FYNNEI. This CDR3 has 14 amino acids. The CDR3 is CASSRPSSRETQYF. The CDR3 DNA follows: TGTGCCAGCAGCCGACCTAGCTCTCGAGAGACCCAGTACTTC.

The gene calls are TRBV20-1 and TRBJ1-1; D possibly corresponds to TRBD1 (6 bases). The CDR3 loop spans 11 amino acids. V gave up 0 bases and J gave up 11 bases, with 10 bases separating them. Germline V CDR1 and CDR2: DFQATT, SNEGSKA (reference sequence). CDR3 amino acids: CSARDRGSAFF. In DNA form, the CDR3 reads TGCAGTGCTAGAGACAGGGGATCGGCTTTCTTT.

The J gene is TRBJ2-5, the V gene TRBV2, with D uncertain. In germline, CDR1 is SNHLY, CDR2 FYNNEI. Trimming stripped 7 bases from V and 5 bases from J, with 14 bases between. CDR3 length equals 13 residues. The CDR3 loop is CASKGNRNETQYF. The DNA for the CDR3 is TGTGCCAGCAAAGGGAATAGGAATGAGACCCAGTACTTC.

This clonotype was counted at least ten times. The chain recombines TRBV7-9 with TRBJ2-7; TRBD1 matches 7 bases. Germline CDR1 SEHNR, CDR2 FQNEAQ (reference sequence). The CDR3 spans 12 residues. With 2 bases clipped from V and 6 bases from J, the junction kept 1 base outside the gene matches. In DNA, the CDR3 is TGTGCCAGCAGCTTATCAGGGGGCGAGCAGTACTTC. Protein sequence: CASSLSGGEQYF.

This clonotype showed up many times. V and J are TRBV25-1 and TRBJ1-3, with a possible D match to TRBD1 (6 bases). Germline assignment: CDR1 MGHDK and CDR2 SYGVNS. Trimming left V 7 bases short and J 0 bases short, with 10 bases between. CDR3 size: 14 residues. The CDR3 DNA is TGTGCCAGCACAGACAGGCACTCTGGAAACACCATATATTTT. This gives the protein CASTDRHSGNTIYF.

This rearrangement joins TRBV19 to TRBJ2-7, with D perhaps being TRBD1 or TRBD2 (5 bases each). Germline CDR1 is LNHDA and CDR2 is SQIVND (reference sequence). The CDR3 has 15 residues. V lost 4 bases to trimming and J lost 2 bases, with 15 bases between them. CDR3 in amino acids: CASSTGPLGPYEQYF. CDR3 in DNA: TGTGCCAGTAGTACGGGACCTCTTGGACCCTACGAGCAGTACTTC. The full variable domain, rest sourced from reference TRBV19 and TRBJ2-7, is DGGITQSPKYLFRKEGQNVTLSCEQNLNHDAMYWYRQDPGQGLRLIYYSQIVNDFQKGDIAEGYSVSREKKESFPLTVTSAQKNPTAFYLCASSTGPLGPYEQYFGPGTRLTVT.

This clonotype was counted a few times. The chain is built from TRBV10-3 and TRBJ1-1; possible D gene TRBD1, 6 bases. Trimming pared 10 bases from V and 4 bases from J, leaving 25 bases between. Germline loops: CDR1 ENHRY, CDR2 SYGVKD. The CDR3 is made up of 16 amino acids. The CDR3 bases are TGTGCCAGCAGGCCTCCAGGGGTGCGCGTCGGCACTGAAGCTTTCTTT. Its translation: CASRPPGVRVGTEAFF.

Ten or more counts support this clonotype. The chain has TRBV29-1 and TRBJ1-2; D gene uncertain. Germline CDR1 and CDR2: SQVTM and ANQGSEA. The CDR3 totals 12 residues. V lost 4 bases and J lost 5, with 11 bases in between. The CDR3 spells CSVGEIKYGYTF. DNA of the CDR3: TGCAGCGTTGGGGAGATTAAGTATGGCTACACCTTC.

The chain is built from TRBV7-2 and TRBJ2-1; D is unresolved. V lost 5 bases and J lost 3, with 14 bases in between. The CDR3 runs to 15 residues. Germline V gene lookup returns CDR1 SGHTA and CDR2 FQGNSA. DNA for the CDR3: TGTGCCAGCAGCCTCGGGTCTAATGGCTACAATGAGCAGTTCTTC. It translates to CASSLGSNGYNEQFF.

The table lists this clonotype with many counts. This chain's CDR3 is CASSSDRVDEKLFF. The CDR3 DNA is TGTGCCAGCAGTTCAGACAGGGTAGATGAAAAACTGTTTTTT. The chain links TRBV2 to TRBJ1-4; 7 bases agree with TRBD1. Germline V gives CDR1 SNHLY, CDR2 FYNNEI. The CDR3 spans 14 residues. Losses at the gene ends were 5 bases for V and 6 bases for J; bases not matched to a gene: 6.

This clonotype was recorded only once. The V gene is TRBV15, the J gene TRBJ1-2; D gene uncertain. The CDR3 is made up of 15 amino acids. Trimming removed 3 bases from V and 2 bases from J, with 13 bases in between. The germline V gene has CDR1 LNHNV and CDR2 YYDKDF (reference sequence). The CDR3 here is CATSSEVADNYGYTF. The CDR3 DNA follows: TGTGCCACCAGCAGTGAAGTTGCGGACAACTATGGCTACACCTTC.